The present T cell receptor (beta chain) was sequenced within a study of T cells in tumors after PD-1 blockade. Study-level background: During anti-PD-1 treatment, some patients continued daily vismodegib 150 mg. Study-level results: Blood contained approximately 43% of the tumor's TCR clonotypes.

Note on this clone: Its antigen is not known.

The CDR3 is 14 amino acids. Germline-derived CDR1 and CDR2 are MNHNY and SVGAGI (reference sequence). The V end was cut by 8 bases, the J end by 1 base, with 12 bases between. The method was immunoSEQ multiplex PCR; TCRdb's version includes in-frame clones alone and lacks a portion of them. The sample lists tens of thousands of clones; around 72% were seen once. The input for sequencing was PBMCs, taken after anti-PD-1 treatment. This chain connects TRBV6-6 to TRBJ1-3; TRBD1 might be the D (5 bases). This TCR came from a human donor with basal cell carcinoma. Here the CDR3 reads CASRGGESGNTIYF. CDR3 nucleotides: TGTGCCAGCCGCGGGGGGGAGTCTGGAAACACCATATATTTT.